This T cell receptor (beta chain) appears in the sequencing data of a study of T cell repertoires in cytomegalovirus infection. About the research overall: Both a matching HLA type and CMV infection were indicated by public TCR beta signatures. Study-wide results and caveats: It was HLA-C-restricted CMV-specific TCR beta clonotypes that dominated the response ex vivo. Summed frequency of public TCR beta families distinguished CMV carriers with the relevant HLA.

MiXCR was run by TCRdb on the reads, yielding one entry per CDR3 protein. The table lists 500,000 to 600,000 distinct CDR3 sequences, about 17% of them singletons, with roughly a quarter in the top ten. This clonotype was observed at least ten times. Its target is not known. This CDR3 has 15 amino acids. Trimming removed 2 bases from V and 4 bases from J, with 12 bases in between. Per the germline V gene, CDR1 is SGHTA and CDR2 is FQGNSA. The sample consisted of CD8+ T cells from PBMCs. This sequence was found in a human donor in good health (CMV status not recorded). Some clones in this sample may be carry-over from other donors' samples. This chain connects TRBV7-2 to TRBJ1-5; D is unclear. Here the CDR3 DNA reads TGTGCCAGCAGCTTATATAAGGGTCGGAATCAGCCCCAGCATTTT. Its translation: CASSLYKGRNQPQHF.